Listed here is a single T cell receptor beta chain. The antigen is not known. The source of the sample is a study of cytomegalovirus exposure and HLA in healthy donors. Overall study context: The 500 to 850 first-cohort repertoires and the 95 to 150 validation repertoires shared the same platform, a later analysis reported. Study-wide points: Most observed TCR sequences were rare, whereas some public TCRs were detected in many donors. As was reported, the classifier diagnosed cytomegalovirus status with high specificity and sensitivity. According to a later analysis, TCR clusters from the first cohort tended to co-occur in the roughly 110 validation repertoires.

V lost 4 bases and J lost 6, with 17 bases in between. Per the germline V gene, CDR1 is SGHTS and CDR2 is YDEGEE. The CDR3 runs to 14 residues. Libraries were prepared by immunoSEQ multiplex PCR; TCRdb keeps only in-frame clonotypes and omits some of them. Among about 110,000 clones listed, less than 90% were seen once. The sequenced material came from PBMCs. This sequence originates from a woman between 18 and 29 years old in good health and CMV-seropositive. The J gene is TRBJ2-7, the V gene TRBV5-8, with a possible D match to TRBD2 (6 bases). The CDR3 here is CASSTLRGGPEQYF. The CDR3 nucleotides are TGTGCCAGCAGCACTCTCCGAGGAGGGCCCGAGCAGTACTTC.